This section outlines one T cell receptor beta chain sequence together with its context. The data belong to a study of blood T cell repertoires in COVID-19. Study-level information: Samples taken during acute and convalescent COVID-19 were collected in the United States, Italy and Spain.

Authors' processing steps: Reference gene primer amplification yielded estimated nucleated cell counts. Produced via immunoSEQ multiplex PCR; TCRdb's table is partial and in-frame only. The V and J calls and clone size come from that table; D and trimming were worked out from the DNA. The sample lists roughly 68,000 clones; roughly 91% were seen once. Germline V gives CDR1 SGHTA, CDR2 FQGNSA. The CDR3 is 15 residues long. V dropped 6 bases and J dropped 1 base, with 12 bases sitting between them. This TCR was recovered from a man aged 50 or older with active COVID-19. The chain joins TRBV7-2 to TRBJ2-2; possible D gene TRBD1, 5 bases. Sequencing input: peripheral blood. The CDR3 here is CASRSQDLNTGELFF. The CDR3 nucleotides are TGTGCCAGCAGATCACAGGATTTGAACACCGGGGAGCTGTTTTTT.